This T cell receptor beta chain appears in the sequencing data of a study of T cells after yellow fever vaccination. This clonotype was detected ten times or more. Antigen specificity is unknown. General study findings and limits: A faster peak, day 5 versus 15, was reached by the weaker secondary response.

Each CDR3 protein gets one entry after TCRdb re-called the 5' RACE reads with MiXCR. The table shows roughly 120,000 distinct CDR3 sequences, with approximately 8.4% occurring only once. This CDR3 is built from 12 residues. V was cut by 5 bases and J by 10 bases, with 15 bases left in between. Germline-derived CDR1 and CDR2 are DFQATT and SNEGSKA (reference sequence). The sequence derives from a man aged 30 to 39 who received the YFV17D yellow fever vaccine. This material consisted of CD8+ T cells sorted from PBMCs, taken 45 days after the yellow fever booster vaccination. V gene TRBV20-1 combines with J gene TRBJ2-1; tentatively, D is TRBD1 or TRBD2 (7 bases each). CDR3 in DNA: TGCAGTGCTGAACAGGGGACTACGGAGCAGTTCTTC. It translates to CSAEQGTTEQFF.